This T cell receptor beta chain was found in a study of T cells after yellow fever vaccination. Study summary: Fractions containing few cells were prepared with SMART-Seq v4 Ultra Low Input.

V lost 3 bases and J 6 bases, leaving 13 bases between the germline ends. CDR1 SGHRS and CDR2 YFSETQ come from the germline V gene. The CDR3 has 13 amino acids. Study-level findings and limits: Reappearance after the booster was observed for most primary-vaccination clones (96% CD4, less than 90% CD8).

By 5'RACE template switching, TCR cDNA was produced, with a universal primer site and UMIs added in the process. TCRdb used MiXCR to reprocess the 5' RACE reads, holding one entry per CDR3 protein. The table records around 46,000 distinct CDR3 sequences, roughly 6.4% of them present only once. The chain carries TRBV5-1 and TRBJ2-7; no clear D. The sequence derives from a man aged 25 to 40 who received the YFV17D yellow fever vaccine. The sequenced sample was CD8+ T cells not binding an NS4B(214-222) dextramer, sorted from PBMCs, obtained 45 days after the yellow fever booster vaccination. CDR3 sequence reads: CASSSVGLSEQYF. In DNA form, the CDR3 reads TGCGCCAGCAGCTCCGTGGGCCTTAGCGAGCAGTACTTC.